A single sample is the source of the 25 T cell receptor beta chains below, sequenced in a study of beta chain features in type 1 diabetes. The sequenced template was cDNA made from the entire isolated RNA. The method was immunoSEQ multiplex PCR; TCRdb's version includes in-frame clones alone and lacks a portion of them. The table includes around 430,000 clones, roughly 30% detected once. Sequencing input: naive CD4+ T cells from blood. These receptors came from a man aged 18 to 30 in good health.

The chain carries TRBV6-6 and TRBJ2-7, with a possible D match to TRBD1 (6 bases). Trimming pared 0 bases from V and 0 bases from J, leaving 12 bases between. The CDR3 contains 16 residues. Germline CDR1 reads MNHNY; CDR2 reads SVGAGI (reference sequence). CDR3 region: CASSYSGTRSSYEQYF. The CDR3 DNA follows: TGTGCCAGCAGTTACTCGGGGACAAGAAGCTCCTACGAGCAGTACTTC.

This clone has a handful of counts. The chain recombines TRBV7-8 with TRBJ2-1; maybe TRBD2 (5 bases). This CDR3 comprises 15 residues. V was clipped by 5 bases and J by 2 bases, with 13 bases between them. CDR1 is SGHVS, CDR2 FQNEAQ, per germline. The CDR3 spells CASSHKRFPYNEQFF. As DNA, the CDR3 is TGTGCCAGCAGCCACAAGCGGTTCCCCTACAATGAGCAGTTCTTC.

The chain recombines TRBV6-1 with TRBJ2-1, with no clear D. The V end was cut by 7 bases, the J end by 4 bases, with 11 bases between. The germline CDR1 and CDR2 sequences are MNHNS and SASEGT. This CDR3 contains 13 residues. CDR3: CASTGYPYNEQFF. CDR3 nucleotide sequence: TGTGCCAGCACTGGCTACCCATACAATGAGCAGTTCTTC.

The chain combines TRBV9 with TRBJ2-7, with TRBD2 matching over 9 bases. The CDR3 totals 15 residues. Germline CDR1 reads SGDLS; CDR2 reads YYNGEE. Trimming took 0 bases from V and 7 from J; bases not matched to a gene: 8. For the CDR3, the DNA is TGTGCCAGCAGCGTAGGGGCTAGCGGGAATGGTGAGCAGTACTTC. Amino acid sequence: CASSVGASGNGEQYF.

A few counts support this clone. The chain joins TRBV11-2 to TRBJ2-1; possibly TRBD2 for D (6 bases). V lost 5 bases to trimming and J lost 6 bases, with 14 bases between them. The CDR3 sequence is 14 residues long. Per the germline V gene, CDR1 is SGHAT and CDR2 is FQNNGV. DNA of the CDR3: TGTGCCAGCAGCAGGGAGGTGAGTCCCAATGAGCAGTTCTTC. It encodes CASSREVSPNEQFF.

The chain couples TRBV15 to TRBJ1-5; possibly TRBD1 for D (5 bases). CDR1 and CDR2 (germline): LNHNV, YYDKDF (reference sequence). V dropped 2 bases and J dropped 7 bases, with 9 bases sitting between them. The CDR3 loop spans 13 amino acids. DNA for the CDR3: TGTGCCACCAGCAGATCTGGGGACCAGCCCCAGCATTTT. This gives the protein CATSRSGDQPQHF.

This chain's CDR3 is CASSEVLANEQFF. In DNA form, the CDR3 reads TGTGCCAGCAGTGAGGTGCTAGCGAATGAGCAGTTCTTC. J is TRBJ2-1 and V is TRBV6-1; maybe TRBD2 (6 bases). Germline assignment: CDR1 MNHNS and CDR2 SASEGT. The CDR3 sequence is 13 residues long. V lost 3 bases and J 7 bases, leaving 10 bases between the germline ends.

The rearrangement joins TRBV9 to TRBJ2-3, with 11 bases identical to TRBD2. V was clipped by 4 bases and J by 7 bases; unmatched bases: 11. Germline V CDR1 and CDR2: SGDLS, YYNGEE. This CDR3 comprises 16 residues. This CDR3 reads CASSPGGLAGGNTQYF. The CDR3 nucleotides read TGTGCCAGCAGCCCTGGGGGTCTAGCGGGAGGAAATACGCAGTATTTT.

This clone was counted between two and nine times. Other nucleotide sequences from this sample produce the same CDR3. The chain is built from TRBV29-1 and TRBJ2-6; D uncertain. Germline CDR1 is SQVTM and CDR2 is ANQGSEA. CDR3 size: 12 residues. Trimming pared 6 bases from V and 0 bases from J, leaving 3 bases between. The CDR3 nucleotides read TGCAGCGTCAGCTCTGGGGCCAACGTCCTGACTTTC. Translated, it gives CSVSSGANVLTF.

In this sample, this clone turned up a few times. This chain joins TRBV7-9 and TRBJ2-1, with 7 positions matching TRBD2. Trimming cost V 6 bases and J 10 bases; bases outside gene matches: 12. Germline V lookup: CDR1 SEHNR, CDR2 FQNEAQ (reference sequence). CDR3 length: 14 amino acids. CDR3 sequence reads: CASRQTGGSSEQFF. The CDR3 DNA reads TGTGCCAGCAGACAGACGGGAGGTTCCTCCGAGCAGTTCTTC.

The V call is TRBV12-5, the J call TRBJ2-5; D not certain. There are 13 residues in the CDR3. CDR1 and CDR2 (germline): LGHNT, FRNRAP. Trimming left V 0 bases short and J 5 bases short, with 7 bases between. The CDR3 spells CASGLVLWETQYF. The CDR3 DNA sequence: TGTGCTAGTGGTTTGGTATTATGGGAGACCCAGTACTTC.

This clone appeared a few times. The CDR3 reads CAWSRTGTGAEKLFF. CDR3 sequence (DNA): TGTGCCTGGAGTAGGACCGGGACAGGGGCTGAAAAACTGTTTTTT. The J gene is TRBJ1-4, the V gene TRBV30, with 10 bases aligning to TRBD1. The CDR3 has 15 residues. Trimming at V came to 2 bases and at J to 7 bases, leaving 7 bases not matched to a gene. CDR1 and CDR2 from the germline V gene are GTSNPN and SVGIG (reference sequence).

In this sample, this clone turned up a few times. The genes are TRBV30 and TRBJ2-7, with D perhaps matching TRBD1 (6 bases). The CDR3 contains 15 residues. Germline V lookup: CDR1 GTSNPN, CDR2 SVGIG (reference sequence). Trimming pared 2 bases from V and 11 bases from J, leaving 25 bases between. Here the CDR3 reads CAWSPDRTFTRQEYF. The CDR3 nucleotides are TGTGCCTGGAGTCCTGACAGGACCTTTACCAGACAGGAGTACTTC. Based on the CDR3 plus reference TRBV30 and TRBJ2-7, the full variable domain is SQTIHQWPATLVQPVGSPLSLECTVEGTSNPNLYWYRQAAGRGLQLLFYSVGIGQISSEVPQNLSASRPQDRQFILSSKKLLLSDSGFYLCAWSPDRTFTRQEYFGPGTRLTVT.

The chain is built from TRBV11-2 and TRBJ2-2; D unresolved. Germline CDR1 is SGHAT and CDR2 is FQNNGV. Trimming stripped 0 bases from V and 5 bases from J, with 7 bases between. This CDR3 contains 14 residues. The CDR3 coding sequence is TGTGCCAGCAGCTTAGATGGCCGTACCGGGGAGCTGTTTTTT. Translation: CASSLDGRTGELFF.

This clone was recorded once. The rearrangement links TRBV11-3 to TRBJ2-3, with D perhaps being TRBD1 or TRBD2 (5 bases each). The germline V gene has CDR1 SGHNT and CDR2 YENEEA. Deletions cut 5 bases from V and 6 bases from J, with 9 bases between. The CDR3 totals 12 residues. In DNA, the CDR3 is TGTGCCAGCAGCCGGGGCGGGGATACGCAGTATTTT. Protein product: CASSRGGDTQYF.

The rearrangement links TRBV21-1 to TRBJ2-5; the D call of TRBD1 is as the table states it, not checked on the DNA. TRBV21-1 is a documented pseudogene. This CDR3 is built from 14 residues. As DNA, the CDR3 is TGTGCCAGCAGCAAAGTTCAGGGGCAAGAGACCCAGTACTTC. It encodes CASSKVQGQETQYF.

This clone turned up a few times. V gene TRBV5-1 combines with J gene TRBJ2-1; D perhaps matches TRBD2 (5 bases). Between the trimmed V and J ends, which lost 0 bases and 7 bases, there was a span of 11 bases. CDR3 length equals 14 residues. Per germline, CDR1 SGHRS and CDR2 YFSETQ. The CDR3 nucleotides are TGCGCCAGCAGCTTGGTACTAGGAGCGAATGAGCAGTTCTTC. It yields the protein CASSLVLGANEQFF.

This clone was counted only a few times. The chain uses TRBV25-1 and TRBJ1-2; D is uncertain. Germline CDR1 and CDR2: MGHDK and SYGVNS. The CDR3 has 11 amino acids. Trimming removed 6 bases from V and 8 bases from J, with 10 bases in between. CDR3 nucleotide sequence: TGTGCCAGCAGCGCAGCTGAGGGCTACACCTTC. Translating gives CASSAAEGYTF.

This clone was seen a handful of times. The sample carries other DNA sequences with the same CDR3. The chain employs TRBV29-1 and TRBJ1-1; D gene unclear. Trimming removed 6 bases from V and 0 bases from J, with 11 bases in between. Germline V gene sequence: CDR1 SQVTM, CDR2 ANQGSEA. This CDR3 region has 13 residues. DNA for the CDR3: TGCAGCGTAGCAGTCAGCTTGAACACTGAAGCTTTCTTT. This sequence encodes CSVAVSLNTEAFF.

The rearrangement links TRBV25-1 to TRBJ2-3, with 10 bases fitting TRBD2. The CDR3 runs to 17 residues. The germline V gene has CDR1 MGHDK and CDR2 SYGVNS. The J segment lost 0 bases and the V segment lost 5 bases, leaving 8 bases of the junction unmatched. The CDR3 protein is CASSRAGGGASTDTQYF. CDR3 nucleotide sequence: TGTGCCAGCAGTCGAGCGGGAGGGGGTGCTAGCACAGATACGCAGTATTTT.

The rearrangement joins TRBV30 to TRBJ2-2, with a weak D call TRBD2 (5 bases). Germline values: CDR1 GTSNPN, CDR2 SVGIG (reference sequence). CDR3 length: 15 amino acids. V lost 3 bases and J 0 bases, leaving 11 bases between the germline ends. CDR3 amino acids: CAWRRAETNTGELFF. The DNA for the CDR3 is TGTGCCTGGAGGCGGGCCGAAACGAACACCGGGGAGCTGTTTTTT.

The chain carries TRBV18 and TRBJ2-1; D uncertain. This CDR3 spans 14 amino acids. V gave up 0 bases and J gave up 4 bases, with 7 bases separating them. The germline gives CDR1 KGHSH, CDR2 LQKENI. The CDR3 nucleotides are TGTGCCAGCTCACCACCGTACGCGTACAATGAGCAGTTCTTC. Encoded protein: CASSPPYAYNEQFF. Drawing the rest from reference TRBV18 and TRBJ2-1, the complete variable domain is NAGVMQNPRHLVRRRGQEARLRCSPMKGHSHVYWYRQLPEEGLKFMVYLQKENIIDESGMPKERFSAEFPKEGPSILRIQQVVRGDSAAYFCASSPPYAYNEQFFGPGTRLTVL.

This clone has just a few counts. This chain joins TRBV4-1 and TRBJ2-3, with 10 bases lining up with TRBD2. Germline V gene data show CDR1 as MGHRA and CDR2 as YSYEKL. The V and J ends lost 0 bases and 10 bases, in that order; junction bases with no gene match: 7. The CDR3 has 15 residues. The DNA of the CDR3 is TGCGCCAGCAGCCAAGATCCTAGCGGGAGTTTAGCGCAGTATTTT. Translating it yields CASSQDPSGSLAQYF.

CDR3 DNA: TGTGCCTGGAGTGTACTCAGGAACGACGAAGCTTTCTTT. This translates into CAWSVLRNDEAFF. The gene calls are TRBV30 and TRBJ1-1, with D hard to call. Germline lookup yields CDR1 GTSNPN and CDR2 SVGIG (reference sequence). V was shortened by 0 bases and J by 8 bases, with 13 bases between the two germline ends. The CDR3 has 13 residues. Looking up the rest from reference TRBV30 and TRBJ1-1 gives the full variable domain: SQTIHQWPATLVQPVGSPLSLECTVEGTSNPNLYWYRQAAGRGLQLLFYSVGIGQISSEVPQNLSASRPQDRQFILSSKKLLLSDSGFYLCAWSVLRNDEAFFGQGTRLTVV.

In DNA form, the CDR3 reads TGCAGCGTTGCCTTGCTAGCGGGAAAGCACGAGCAGTACTTC. Translation: CSVALLAGKHEQYF. The chain carries TRBV29-1 and TRBJ2-7; TRBD2 matches 9 bases. The CDR3 extends over 14 amino acids. Germline CDR1 and CDR2: SQVTM and ANQGSEA. The ends lost 4 bases at V and 5 bases at J; junction bases unmatched: 9.